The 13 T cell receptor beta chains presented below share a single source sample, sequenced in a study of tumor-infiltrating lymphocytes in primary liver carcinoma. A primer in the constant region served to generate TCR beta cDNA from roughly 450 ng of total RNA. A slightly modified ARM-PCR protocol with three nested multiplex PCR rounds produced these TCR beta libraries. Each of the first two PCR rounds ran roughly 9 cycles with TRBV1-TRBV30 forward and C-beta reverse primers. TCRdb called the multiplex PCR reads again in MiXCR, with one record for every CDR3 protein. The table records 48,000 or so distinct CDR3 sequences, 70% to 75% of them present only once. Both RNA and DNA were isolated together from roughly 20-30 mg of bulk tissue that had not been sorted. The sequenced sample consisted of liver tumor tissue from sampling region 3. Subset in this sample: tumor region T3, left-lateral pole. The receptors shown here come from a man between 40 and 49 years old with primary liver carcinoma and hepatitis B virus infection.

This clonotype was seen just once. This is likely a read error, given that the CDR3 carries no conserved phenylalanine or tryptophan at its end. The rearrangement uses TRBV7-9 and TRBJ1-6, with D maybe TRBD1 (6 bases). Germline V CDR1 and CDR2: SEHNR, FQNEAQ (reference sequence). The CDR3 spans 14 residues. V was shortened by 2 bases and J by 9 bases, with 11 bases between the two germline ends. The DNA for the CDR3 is TGTGCCAGCAGCTTAAGCAGGGGATGTTCACCCCTCCACTTA. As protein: CASSLSRGCSPLHL.

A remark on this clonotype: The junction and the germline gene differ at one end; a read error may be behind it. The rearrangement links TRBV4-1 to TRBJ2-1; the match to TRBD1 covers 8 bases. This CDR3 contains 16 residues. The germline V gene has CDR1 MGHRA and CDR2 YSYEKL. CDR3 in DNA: TGCGCCAGCAGCCATCCTCAGGGGGCGAATTATAATGGGCAGCTCTTC. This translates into CASSHPQGANYNGQLF.

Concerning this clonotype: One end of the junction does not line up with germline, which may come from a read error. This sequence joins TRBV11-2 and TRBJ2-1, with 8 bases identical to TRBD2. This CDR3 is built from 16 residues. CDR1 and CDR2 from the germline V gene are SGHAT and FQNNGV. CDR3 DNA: TGCGCCAGCAGCTACTCTTCGACTAACGGGAGGGAAGGCGGGTTCTTC. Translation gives CASSYSSTNGREGGFF.

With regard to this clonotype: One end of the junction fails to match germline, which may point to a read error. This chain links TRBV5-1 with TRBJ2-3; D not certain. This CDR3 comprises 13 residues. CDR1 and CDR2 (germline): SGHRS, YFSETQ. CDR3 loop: CASSLPESDTRYF. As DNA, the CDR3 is TGCGCCAGCAGCTTACCAGAGTCGGATACGCGGTATTTT.

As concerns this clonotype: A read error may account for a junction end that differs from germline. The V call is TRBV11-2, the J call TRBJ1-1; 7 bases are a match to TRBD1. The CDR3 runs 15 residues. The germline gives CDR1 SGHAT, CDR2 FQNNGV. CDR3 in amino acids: CASSSNRGPNTEAFF. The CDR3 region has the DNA TGTGCCAGCAGCTCCAACAGGGGCCCGAACACTGAAGCTTTCTTC.

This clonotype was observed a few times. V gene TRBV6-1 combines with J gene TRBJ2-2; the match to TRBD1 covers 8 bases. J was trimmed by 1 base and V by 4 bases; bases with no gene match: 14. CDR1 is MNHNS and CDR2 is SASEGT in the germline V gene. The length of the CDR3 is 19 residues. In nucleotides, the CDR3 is TGTGCCAGCAGTGTCCCCATTCGAAGGACAGGGATGAACACCGGGGAGCTGTTTTTT. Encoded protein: CASSVPIRRTGMNTGELFF.

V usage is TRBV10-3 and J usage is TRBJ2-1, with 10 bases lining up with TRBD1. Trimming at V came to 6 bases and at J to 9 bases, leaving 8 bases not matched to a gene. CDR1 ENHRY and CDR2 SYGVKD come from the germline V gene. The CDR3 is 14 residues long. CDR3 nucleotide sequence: TGTGCCATCAGAGTCGGACAGGGGGGAGGTGAGCAGTTCTTC. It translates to CAIRVGQGGGEQFF.

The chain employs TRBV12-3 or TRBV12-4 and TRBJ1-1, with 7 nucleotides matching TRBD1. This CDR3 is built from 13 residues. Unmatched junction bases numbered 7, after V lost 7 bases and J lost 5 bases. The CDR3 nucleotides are TGTGCCAGCACTATGACAGGGTTGACTGAAGCTTTCTTT. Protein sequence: CASTMTGLTEAFF.

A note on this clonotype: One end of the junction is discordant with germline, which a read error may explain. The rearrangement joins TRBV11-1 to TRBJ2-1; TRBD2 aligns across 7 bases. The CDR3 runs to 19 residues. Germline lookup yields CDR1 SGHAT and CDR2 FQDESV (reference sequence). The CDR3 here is CTSNLRPLLASYSYNEQFF. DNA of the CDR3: TGTACCAGCAACTTACGCCCGTTACTAGCGTCTTATTCCTACAATGAGCAGTTCTTC.

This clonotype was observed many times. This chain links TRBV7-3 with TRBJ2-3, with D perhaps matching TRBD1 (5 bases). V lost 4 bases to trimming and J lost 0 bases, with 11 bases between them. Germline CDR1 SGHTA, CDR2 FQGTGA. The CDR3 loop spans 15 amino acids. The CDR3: CASSWTSYSTDTQYF. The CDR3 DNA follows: TGTGCCAGCAGCTGGACATCTTATAGCACAGATACGCAGTATTTT.

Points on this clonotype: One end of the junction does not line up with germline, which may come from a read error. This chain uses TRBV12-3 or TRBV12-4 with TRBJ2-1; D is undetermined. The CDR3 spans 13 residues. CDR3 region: CASSPTGANEQCF. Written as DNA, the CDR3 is TGTGCCAGCAGTCCGACTGGCGCCAATGAGCAGTGCTTC.

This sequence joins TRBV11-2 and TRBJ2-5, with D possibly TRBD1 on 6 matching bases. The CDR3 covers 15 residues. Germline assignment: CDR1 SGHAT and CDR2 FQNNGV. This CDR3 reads CTGSLTWTVQETQYF. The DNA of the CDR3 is TGTACCGGCAGCCTGACCTGGACAGTTCAAGAGACCCAGTACTTC.

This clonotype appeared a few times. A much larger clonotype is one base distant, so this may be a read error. In DNA, the CDR3 is TGTGCCTGGAGTACTGGGGGCACGGTTAGCTACGAGCAGTACTTC. This gives the protein CAWSTGGTVSYEQYF. The J gene is TRBJ2-7, the V gene TRBV30; tentative D call: TRBD1 (6 bases). Trimming cost V 2 bases and J 3 bases, with 17 bases left between them. Germline V gene lookup returns CDR1 GTSNPN and CDR2 SVGIG (reference sequence). The CDR3 is 15 amino acids.